The following is a T cell receptor (beta chain) sequence with its context. This record belongs to a study of shared clonotypes between healthy human individuals. Only in-frame clones appear in the TCRdb table, and some are missing; sequencing was by immunoSEQ multiplex PCR. The profile shows millions of clones, more than 80% of them singletons. This CDR3 is built from 17 residues. Looked up from germline, CDR1 is LGHNA and CDR2 is YSLEER. J gave up 7 bases and V 3 bases, and 11 bases lay outside the gene matches. The TCR comes from a man in his late teens or twenties in good health. The sequencing input was naive CD4+ T cells sorted from blood. Described subset: CD45RA+ positively selected. This rearrangement joins TRBV4-3 to TRBJ2-1; the match to TRBD2 covers 11 bases. Here the CDR3 reads CASSHGATSGVQNEQFF. The CDR3 bases are TGCGCCAGCAGCCATGGGGCGACTAGCGGGGTCCAAAATGAGCAGTTCTTC.